The sequence of this T cell receptor beta chain was determined in a study of blood T cell repertoires in COVID-19. The repertoire was sequenced with immunoSEQ multiplex PCR; TCRdb's copy has only in-frame clones and lacks some. The table includes 70,000 to 95,000 clones, about 89% detected once. The V gene end was trimmed by 3 bases and the J gene end by 4 bases; junction bases not matched to a gene: 5. The CDR3 sequence is 16 residues long. Germline V gene lookup returns CDR1 SGHRS and CDR2 YFSETQ. Sequencing used peripheral blood. This rearrangement joins TRBV5-1 to TRBJ2-2, with 11 positions matching TRBD2. This clonotype was obtained from a woman in her forties or fifties in a cohort sampled during active COVID-19. The CDR3 protein is CASSSQGLAGTGELFF. Written as DNA, the CDR3 is TGCGCCAGCAGCTCACAAGGACTAGCGGGCACCGGGGAGCTGTTTTTT.